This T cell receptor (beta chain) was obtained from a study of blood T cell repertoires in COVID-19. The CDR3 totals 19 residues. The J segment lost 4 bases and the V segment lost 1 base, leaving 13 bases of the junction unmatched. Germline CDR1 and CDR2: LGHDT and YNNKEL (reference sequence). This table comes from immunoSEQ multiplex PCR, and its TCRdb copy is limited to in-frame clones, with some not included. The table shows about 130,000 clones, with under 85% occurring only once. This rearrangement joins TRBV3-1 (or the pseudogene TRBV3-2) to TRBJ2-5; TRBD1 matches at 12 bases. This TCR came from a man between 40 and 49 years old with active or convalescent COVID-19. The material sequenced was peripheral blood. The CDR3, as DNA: TGTGCCAGCAGCCAAGGTTTTGGGACAGGGGGCGCAACGGGAGAGACCCAGTACTTC. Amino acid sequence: CASSQGFGTGGATGETQYF.